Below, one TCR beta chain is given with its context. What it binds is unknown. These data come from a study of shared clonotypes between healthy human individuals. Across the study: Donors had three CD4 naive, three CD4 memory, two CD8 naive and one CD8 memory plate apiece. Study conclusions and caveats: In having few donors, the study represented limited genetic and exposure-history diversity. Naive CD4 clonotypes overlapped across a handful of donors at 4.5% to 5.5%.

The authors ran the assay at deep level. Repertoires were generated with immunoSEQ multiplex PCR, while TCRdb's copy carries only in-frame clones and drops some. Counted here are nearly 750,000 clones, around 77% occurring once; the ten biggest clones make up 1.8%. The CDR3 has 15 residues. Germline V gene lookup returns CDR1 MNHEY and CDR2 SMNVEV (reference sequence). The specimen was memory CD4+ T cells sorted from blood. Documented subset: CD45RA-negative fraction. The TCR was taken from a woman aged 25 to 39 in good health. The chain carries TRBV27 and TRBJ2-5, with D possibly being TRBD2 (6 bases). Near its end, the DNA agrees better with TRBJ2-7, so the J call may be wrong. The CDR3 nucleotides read TGTGCCAGCAGTTTCAGGAGGGACCGCTCCTACGAGCAGTACTTC. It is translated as CASSFRRDRSYEQYF.